The present T cell receptor beta chain was sequenced within a study of blood T cell repertoires in COVID-19 (dated by TCRdb to 2018 to 2020). Background for the entire study: Collaborator samples came from the United States, Italy and Spain and covered acute and convalescent phases of COVID-19. Where HLA class I and class II types were available, the types were taken from metadata supplied by the sample provider, not from assay-based typing. The repertoires were released in a freely available public database meant as a resource for research on the immune response to SARS-CoV-2. Subjects who had been exposed to COVID-19, were actively infected with it, or had recovered from it provided the deeply sampled blood TCRbeta repertoires that made up the dataset. The samples were drawn from the first 160 participants of the ongoing ImmuneRACE study and from about 1,200 subjects provided by 6 global collaborators. Sample metadata almost always included a de-identified subject ID, COVID-19 status, age in years and sex. The prospective study material was composed of cDNA or gDNA derived from T cells, B-cell-depleted T cells, or PBMCs. General findings and caveats noted by the study authors: The amount of clinical and demographic metadata varied by source and participant and was provided uncurated.

The immunoSEQ Assay, a bias-controlled multiplex PCR, was used to amplify TCRbeta CDR3 regions from genomic DNA. The authors' pipeline ran thus. The number of nucleated cells in each sample was estimated by amplification of reference gene primers within the assay. Sequence reads were collapsed and filtered to measure the absolute abundance of every unique TCRbeta CDR3 rearrangement. Productive Simpson clonality was computed per sample as the square root of Simpson's diversity index over productive rearrangements. TCRdb's version of the immuneACCESS table is confined to in-frame rearrangements and falls short of the full clone set. An unresolved V gene accounts for under half of the shortfall where checked; the remainder is of unknown origin. The V and J calls and the clone size are those of that table, but D and trimming were determined from the DNA. The sample profile shows approximately 350,000 clones; 80% to 90% of them were found once. Jointly, the top ten make up approximately 3% of the sample.

Concerning this clone: Its antigen is not yet known. Base quality data are lacking; no much larger clone is found one base away.

The germline V gene gives CDR1 as ENHRY and CDR2 as SYGVKD. The V end loses 7 bases and the J end loses 4 bases, and a stretch of 11 bases separates them. Measured from the cysteine to the phenylalanine, the CDR3 is 13 residues long. Only the CDR3 region is kept as DNA, spanning 39 bases read in frame from base 1. One collaborating source in Seattle enrolled patients while the patients were actively infected and followed the patients over time throughout the course of disease. Each collaborating institution followed its own protocols to collect whole blood in K2EDTA tubes. Collaborator samples were shipped for TCRbeta analysis as frozen whole blood, isolated PBMCs, or DNA extracted from either sample type.

The sequenced sample consisted of peripheral blood. Recombination linked TRBV10-3 to TRBJ1-5; the D gene is perhaps TRBD1, from 5 matching bases. The sequence was collected from a woman aged 25 to 45 with COVID-19, enrolled during active disease. Here is the DNA: TGTGCCATCAACTCTCAGGGAAATCAGCCCCAGCATTTT. It specifies CAINSQGNQPQHF.